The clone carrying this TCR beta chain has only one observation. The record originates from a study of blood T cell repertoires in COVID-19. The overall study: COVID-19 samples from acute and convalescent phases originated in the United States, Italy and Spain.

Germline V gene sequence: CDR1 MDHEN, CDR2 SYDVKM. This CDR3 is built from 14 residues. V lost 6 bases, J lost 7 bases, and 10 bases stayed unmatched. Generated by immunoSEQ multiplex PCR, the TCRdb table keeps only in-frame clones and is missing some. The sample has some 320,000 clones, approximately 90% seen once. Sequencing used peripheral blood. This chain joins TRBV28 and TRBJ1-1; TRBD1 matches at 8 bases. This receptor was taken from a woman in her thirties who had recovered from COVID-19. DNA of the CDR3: TGTGCCAGCAGGGAAATTGACAGGGGAATTGAAGCTTTCTTT. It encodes CASREIDRGIEAFF.